The rows below give T cell receptor beta chains drawn from one sample of a study of blood T cell repertoires in COVID-19. Here immunoSEQ multiplex PCR was the method, and the copy in TCRdb shows in-frame clones only, minus some. The sample has 250,000 to 300,000 clones; approximately 84% are singletons. Specimen: PBMCs or T cells enriched from blood (not recorded which). These receptors were taken from a man aged 45-65 years who had recovered from COVID-19. The CDR3 runs from the conserved cysteine through the conserved F or W. The order of the fields is clone size, D gene, J gene, V gene, CDR3 protein, CDR3 DNA. The D gene is left open where the match is weak. Clone size is stated in some rows and not others, as once, few, many or a class when expanded.

abundance: -; d_gene: -; j_gene: TRBJ1-2; v_gene: TRBV29-1; CDR3aa: CSVATGYGYTF; CDR3nt: TGCAGCGTCGCAACGGGGTATGGCTACACCTTC
abundance: -; d_gene: TRBD1; j_gene: TRBJ1-5; v_gene: TRBV28; CDR3aa: CASSPRGQGDNQPQHF; CDR3nt: TGTGCCAGCAGCCCCAGGGGGCAGGGCGACAATCAGCCCCAGCATTTT
abundance: -; d_gene: TRBD1; j_gene: TRBJ2-3; v_gene: TRBV9; CDR3aa: CASSVVDGDRATDTQYF; CDR3nt: TGTGCCAGCAGCGTAGTGGACGGGGACAGGGCCACAGATACGCAGTATTTT
abundance: -; d_gene: -; j_gene: TRBJ1-1; v_gene: TRBV5-1; CDR3aa: CASSLFQGTNTEAFF; CDR3nt: TGCGCCAGCAGCTTGTTCCAGGGCACGAACACTGAAGCTTTCTTT
abundance: -; d_gene: TRBD2; j_gene: TRBJ2-5; v_gene: TRBV19; CDR3aa: CASSIMRGRQETQYF; CDR3nt: TGTGCCAGTAGTATTATGCGGGGGAGACAAGAGACCCAGTACTTC
abundance: -; d_gene: -; j_gene: TRBJ1-6; v_gene: TRBV3-1/TRBV3-2; CDR3aa: CASSQGQVNSPLHF; CDR3nt: TGTGCCAGCAGCCAAGGGCAGGTTAATTCACCCCTCCACTTT
abundance: -; d_gene: -; j_gene: TRBJ1-5; v_gene: TRBV28; CDR3aa: CASSLFPRGGFQPQHF; CDR3nt: TGTGCCAGCAGTTTATTCCCCAGGGGTGGCTTTCAGCCCCAGCATTTT
abundance: -; d_gene: -; j_gene: TRBJ1-1; v_gene: TRBV4-3; CDR3aa: CASSHQGQNTEAFF; CDR3nt: TGCGCCAGCAGCCACCAGGGACAGAACACTGAAGCTTTCTTT
abundance: -; d_gene: -; j_gene: TRBJ2-7; v_gene: TRBV12-3/TRBV12-4; CDR3aa: CASSPSGAYEQYF; CDR3nt: TGTGCCAGCAGCCCTAGTGGGGCTTACGAGCAGTACTTC
abundance: -; d_gene: -; j_gene: TRBJ1-1; v_gene: TRBV19; CDR3aa: CASSISTGTEAFF; CDR3nt: TGTGCCAGTAGTATCTCGACTGGCACTGAAGCTTTCTTT
abundance: -; d_gene: -; j_gene: TRBJ1-5; v_gene: TRBV28; CDR3aa: CASSQGSNQPQHF; CDR3nt: TGTGCCAGCAGTCAGGGAAGCAATCAGCCCCAGCATTTT
abundance: -; d_gene: TRBD1; j_gene: TRBJ2-3; v_gene: TRBV5-1; CDR3aa: CASSLVAGTGSLDTQYF; CDR3nt: TGCGCCAGCAGCTTGGTTGCCGGGACAGGGTCCCTGGATACGCAGTATTTT
abundance: -; d_gene: -; j_gene: TRBJ2-1; v_gene: TRBV27; CDR3aa: CASSRDTIYNEQFF; CDR3nt: TGTGCCAGCAGTCGCGACACCATCTACAATGAGCAGTTCTTC
abundance: -; d_gene: -; j_gene: TRBJ2-2; v_gene: TRBV9; CDR3aa: CASMGQGNTGELFF; CDR3nt: TGTGCCAGCATGGGGCAGGGGAACACCGGGGAGCTGTTTTTT
abundance: -; d_gene: -; j_gene: TRBJ1-2; v_gene: TRBV5-5; CDR3aa: CASSLKWAGGGYGYTF; CDR3nt: TGTGCCAGCAGCTTGAAGTGGGCGGGAGGGGGCTATGGCTACACCTTC
abundance: -; d_gene: TRBD2; j_gene: TRBJ2-5; v_gene: TRBV19; CDR3aa: CASSDGLAGGETQYF; CDR3nt: TGTGCCAGTAGTGATGGACTAGCGGGAGGGGAGACCCAGTACTTC
abundance: -; d_gene: -; j_gene: TRBJ1-5; v_gene: TRBV7-2; CDR3aa: CASSLLGQPQHF; CDR3nt: TGTGCCAGCAGCTTACTCGGGCAGCCCCAGCATTTT
abundance: few; d_gene: -; j_gene: TRBJ1-1; v_gene: TRBV3-1/TRBV3-2; CDR3aa: CASSQAVNTEAFF; CDR3nt: TGTGCCAGCAGCCAAGCTGTAAACACTGAAGCTTTCTTT
abundance: -; d_gene: -; j_gene: TRBJ1-5; v_gene: TRBV5-1; CDR3aa: CASSLAPLGGGYQPQHF; CDR3nt: TGCGCCAGCAGCTTGGCCCCCTTGGGGGGAGGGTATCAGCCCCAGCATTTT
abundance: once; d_gene: -; j_gene: TRBJ1-2; v_gene: TRBV18; CDR3aa: CASSPEQNYGYTF; CDR3nt: TGTGCCAGCTCACCGGAACAGAATTATGGCTACACCTTC
abundance: -; d_gene: -; j_gene: TRBJ2-1; v_gene: TRBV19; CDR3aa: CASRGNLANEQFF; CDR3nt: TGTGCCAGTAGGGGGAATCTAGCCAATGAGCAGTTCTTC
abundance: -; d_gene: TRBD1; j_gene: TRBJ1-1; v_gene: TRBV6-5; CDR3aa: CASSYSGTGKAFF; CDR3nt: TGTGCCAGCAGTTACTCCGGGACAGGGAAAGCTTTCTTT
abundance: once; d_gene: TRBD1; j_gene: TRBJ1-6; v_gene: TRBV14; CDR3aa: CASSQGQYNSPLHF; CDR3nt: TGTGCCAGCAGCCAGGGACAGTATAATTCACCCCTCCACTTT
abundance: -; d_gene: -; j_gene: TRBJ1-6; v_gene: TRBV5-6; CDR3aa: CASSSRTATYNSPLHF; CDR3nt: TGTGCCAGCAGCTCAAGGACAGCTACTTATAATTCACCCCTCCACTTT
abundance: -; d_gene: -; j_gene: TRBJ1-1; v_gene: TRBV5-1; CDR3aa: CASSFSRQNTEAFF; CDR3nt: TGCGCCAGCAGCTTTAGCCGGCAGAACACTGAAGCTTTCTTT
abundance: -; d_gene: TRBD2; j_gene: TRBJ2-1; v_gene: TRBV10-2; CDR3aa: CASSLLAGGYHGEQFF; CDR3nt: TGCGCCAGCAGTTTACTAGCGGGGGGCTATCACGGTGAGCAGTTCTTC
abundance: -; d_gene: TRBD2; j_gene: TRBJ2-7; v_gene: TRBV27; CDR3aa: CASSRAGAVPHEQYF; CDR3nt: TGTGCCAGCAGTCGAGCGGGGGCAGTCCCCCACGAGCAGTACTTC
abundance: -; d_gene: TRBD2; j_gene: TRBJ2-3; v_gene: TRBV7-9; CDR3aa: CASSRLAGSTDTQYF; CDR3nt: TGTGCCAGCAGCAGACTAGCGGGGAGCACAGATACGCAGTATTTT
abundance: -; d_gene: -; j_gene: TRBJ2-1; v_gene: TRBV18; CDR3aa: CASSPDTSGYPFYNEQFF; CDR3nt: TGTGCCAGCTCACCAGACACGAGTGGATACCCCTTTTACAATGAGCAGTTCTTC
abundance: -; d_gene: -; j_gene: TRBJ2-1; v_gene: TRBV18; CDR3aa: CASSPTRLSGNEQFF; CDR3nt: TGTGCCAGCTCACCAACACGCCTGTCAGGGAATGAGCAGTTCTTC
abundance: few; d_gene: -; j_gene: TRBJ2-3; v_gene: TRBV9; CDR3aa: CASSPRVPTDTQYF; CDR3nt: TGTGCCAGCAGCCCCCGGGTTCCCACAGATACGCAGTATTTT
abundance: -; d_gene: -; j_gene: TRBJ2-7; v_gene: TRBV7-7; CDR3aa: CASSLAQGAPYEQYF; CDR3nt: TGTGCTAGCAGCTTAGCGCAAGGGGCCCCCTACGAGCAGTACTTC
abundance: -; d_gene: -; j_gene: TRBJ2-7; v_gene: TRBV7-2; CDR3aa: CASSLVTRSTEQYF; CDR3nt: TGTGCCAGCAGCTTAGTTACTAGATCTACCGAGCAGTACTTC
abundance: -; d_gene: -; j_gene: TRBJ2-3; v_gene: TRBV24-1; CDR3aa: CATSGSGVGTDTQYF; CDR3nt: TGTGCCACCAGTGGGTCGGGAGTTGGGACAGATACGCAGTATTTT
abundance: -; d_gene: TRBD1; j_gene: TRBJ2-3; v_gene: TRBV5-1; CDR3aa: CASSRDSSPDTQYF; CDR3nt: TGCGCCAGCAGCCGGGACAGCTCCCCAGATACGCAGTATTTT
abundance: -; d_gene: TRBD1; j_gene: TRBJ2-5; v_gene: TRBV5-8; CDR3aa: CASSLGAGTEETQYF; CDR3nt: TGTGCCAGCAGCTTGGGCGCTGGGACAGAAGAGACCCAGTACTTC
abundance: -; d_gene: TRBD2; j_gene: TRBJ2-3; v_gene: TRBV4-3; CDR3aa: CASSQVSSGSINTQYF; CDR3nt: TGCGCCAGCAGCCAAGTTTCTAGCGGGTCCATTAATACGCAGTATTTT
abundance: many; d_gene: -; j_gene: TRBJ1-6; v_gene: TRBV19; CDR3aa: CASMGASSHNSPLHF; CDR3nt: TGTGCCAGTATGGGAGCCAGCAGCCATAATTCACCCCTCCACTTT
abundance: -; d_gene: TRBD1; j_gene: TRBJ1-2; v_gene: TRBV29-1; CDR3aa: CSALQGEYGYTF; CDR3nt: TGCAGCGCTCTACAGGGGGAATATGGCTACACCTTC
abundance: -; d_gene: -; j_gene: TRBJ2-5; v_gene: TRBV18; CDR3aa: CASSSRQETQYF; CDR3nt: TGTGCCAGCTCATCGCGCCAAGAGACCCAGTACTTC
abundance: -; d_gene: -; j_gene: TRBJ1-5; v_gene: TRBV2; CDR3aa: CASNQAINQPQHF; CDR3nt: TGTGCCAGCAACCAGGCCATCAATCAGCCCCAGCATTTT
abundance: -; d_gene: TRBD1; j_gene: TRBJ2-7; v_gene: TRBV23-1; CDR3aa: CASSVRGQGAATTNYEQYF; CDR3nt: TGCGCCAGCAGTGTACGGGGACAGGGAGCCGCTACAACAAACTACGAGCAGTACTTC
abundance: once; d_gene: -; j_gene: TRBJ2-4; v_gene: TRBV6-5; CDR3aa: CASNLQGGKNIQYF; CDR3nt: TGTGCCAGCAATTTACAGGGTGGCAAAAACATTCAGTACTTC
abundance: -; d_gene: -; j_gene: TRBJ2-7; v_gene: TRBV5-1; CDR3aa: CASSFSSGLGGYEQYF; CDR3nt: TGCGCCAGCAGCTTCTCCTCCGGGCTGGGAGGTTACGAGCAGTACTTC
abundance: -; d_gene: -; j_gene: TRBJ2-1; v_gene: TRBV4-1; CDR3aa: CASSQAGLGYNEQFF; CDR3nt: TGCGCCAGCAGCCAAGCTGGACTCGGCTACAATGAGCAGTTCTTC
abundance: once; d_gene: TRBD1; j_gene: TRBJ1-1; v_gene: TRBV7-9; CDR3aa: CASSWTGDTEAFF; CDR3nt: TGTGCCAGCAGCTGGACAGGGGACACTGAAGCTTTCTTT
abundance: -; d_gene: -; j_gene: TRBJ1-5; v_gene: TRBV6-1; CDR3aa: CASSEDNRPNQPQHF; CDR3nt: TGTGCCAGCAGTGAAGACAACAGGCCAAATCAGCCCCAGCATTTT
abundance: -; d_gene: TRBD1; j_gene: TRBJ2-7; v_gene: TRBV14; CDR3aa: CASSHLGTGYGEQYF; CDR3nt: TGTGCCAGCAGCCACCTAGGGACAGGGTACGGTGAGCAGTACTTC
abundance: -; d_gene: -; j_gene: TRBJ2-7; v_gene: TRBV25-1; CDR3aa: CASSARTGGSYEQYF; CDR3nt: TGTGCCAGCAGCGCGCGGACCGGGGGCTCCTACGAGCAGTACTTC
abundance: many; d_gene: -; j_gene: TRBJ2-7; v_gene: TRBV28; CDR3aa: CASSSLQQGSYEQYF; CDR3nt: TGTGCCAGCAGCTCCCTCCAACAGGGTTCCTACGAGCAGTACTTC
abundance: -; d_gene: -; j_gene: TRBJ1-1; v_gene: TRBV6-5; CDR3aa: CASSYRQRNTEAFF; CDR3nt: TGTGCCAGCAGTTACCGACAGAGGAACACTGAAGCTTTCTTT
abundance: -; d_gene: TRBD2; j_gene: TRBJ2-7; v_gene: TRBV28; CDR3aa: CASSTPLAVFKLF; CDR3nt: TGTGCCAGCAGTACCCCTCTAGCGGTTTTCAAACTCTTC
abundance: -; d_gene: TRBD2; j_gene: TRBJ2-3; v_gene: TRBV10-1; CDR3aa: CASSAERETDTQYF; CDR3nt: TGCGCCAGCAGTGCAGAGCGGGAGACAGATACGCAGTATTTT
abundance: -; d_gene: TRBD2; j_gene: TRBJ2-4; v_gene: TRBV19; CDR3aa: CASSIAGGPNIQYF; CDR3nt: TGTGCCAGTAGTATAGCGGGAGGGCCCAACATTCAGTACTTC
abundance: -; d_gene: -; j_gene: TRBJ2-3; v_gene: TRBV7-2; CDR3aa: CASSLGFRYDTDTQYF; CDR3nt: TGTGCCAGCAGCTTAGGGTTCCGGTATGACACAGATACGCAGTATTTT
abundance: -; d_gene: -; j_gene: TRBJ1-2; v_gene: TRBV7-6; CDR3aa: CASSSRGGYGYTF; CDR3nt: TGTGCCAGCAGCTCTAGGGGGGGCTATGGCTACACCTTC